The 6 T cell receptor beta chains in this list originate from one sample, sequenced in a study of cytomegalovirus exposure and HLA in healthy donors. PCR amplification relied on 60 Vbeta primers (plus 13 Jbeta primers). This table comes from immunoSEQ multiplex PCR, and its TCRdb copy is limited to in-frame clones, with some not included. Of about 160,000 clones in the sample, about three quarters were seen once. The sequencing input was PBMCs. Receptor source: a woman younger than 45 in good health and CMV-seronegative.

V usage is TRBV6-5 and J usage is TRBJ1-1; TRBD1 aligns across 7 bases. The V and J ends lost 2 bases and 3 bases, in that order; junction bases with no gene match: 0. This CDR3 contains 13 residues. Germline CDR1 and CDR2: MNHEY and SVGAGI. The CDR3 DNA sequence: TGTGCCAGCAGTTACGGACAGGACACTGAAGCTTTCTTT. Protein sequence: CASSYGQDTEAFF.

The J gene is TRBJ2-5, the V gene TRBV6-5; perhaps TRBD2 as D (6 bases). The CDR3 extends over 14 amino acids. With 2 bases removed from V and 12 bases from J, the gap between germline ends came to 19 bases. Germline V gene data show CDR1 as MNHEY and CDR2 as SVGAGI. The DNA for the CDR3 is TGTGCCAGCAGTTACGGCAATGGAGGGTCCATCGAGTACTTC. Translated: CASSYGNGGSIEYF.

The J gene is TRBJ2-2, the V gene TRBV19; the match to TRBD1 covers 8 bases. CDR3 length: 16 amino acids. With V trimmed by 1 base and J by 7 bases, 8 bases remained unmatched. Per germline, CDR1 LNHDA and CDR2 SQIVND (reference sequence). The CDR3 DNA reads TGTGCCAGTAGTATAGGGCCCAGGGGGCGGGACGGGGAGCTGTTTTTT. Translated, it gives CASSIGPRGRDGELFF.

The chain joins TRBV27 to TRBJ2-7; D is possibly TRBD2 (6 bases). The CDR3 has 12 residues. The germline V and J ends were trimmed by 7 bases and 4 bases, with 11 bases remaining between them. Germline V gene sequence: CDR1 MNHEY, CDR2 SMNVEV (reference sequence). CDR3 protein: CASIAGPYEQYF. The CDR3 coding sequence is TGTGCCAGCATCGCGGGGCCGTACGAGCAGTACTTC.

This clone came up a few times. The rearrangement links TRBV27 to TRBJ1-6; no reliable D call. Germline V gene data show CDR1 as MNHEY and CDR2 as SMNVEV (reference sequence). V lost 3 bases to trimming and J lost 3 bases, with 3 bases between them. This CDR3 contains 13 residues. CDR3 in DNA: TGTGCCAGCAGTTTTAACTATAATTCACCCCTCCACTTT. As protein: CASSFNYNSPLHF.

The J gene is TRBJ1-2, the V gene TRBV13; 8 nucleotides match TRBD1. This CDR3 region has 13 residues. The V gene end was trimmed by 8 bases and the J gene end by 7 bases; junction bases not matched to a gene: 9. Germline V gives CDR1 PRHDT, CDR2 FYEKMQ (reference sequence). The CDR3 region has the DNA TGTGCCAGCGATGGACAGGGAGGAATTGGCTACACCTTC. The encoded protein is CASDGQGGIGYTF.